The clone carrying this T cell receptor (beta chain) has a count of ten or more. These data originate in a study of T cell repertoires in cytomegalovirus infection. In the study overall: Carrying CMV and the relevant HLA type showed in public TCR beta signatures.

V shed 1 base and J shed 0 bases, with 12 bases lying between them. This CDR3 contains 16 residues. Looked up from germline, CDR1 is SGHTA and CDR2 is FQGNSA. TCRdb recomputed calls from the reads with MiXCR, one row per CDR3 protein. This sample has 300,000 or so distinct CDR3 sequences, with about 23% found just once. The rearrangement uses TRBV7-2 and TRBJ1-2; D remains unclear. The sample was PBMCs. This clonotype was obtained from a human donor in good health (CMV status not recorded). Some clones in this sample may be carry-over from other donors' samples. The chain's CDR3 is CASSLGPTGANYGYTF. As DNA, the CDR3 is TGTGCCAGCAGCTTAGGTCCGACGGGAGCTAACTATGGCTACACCTTC.